This T cell receptor (beta chain) was found in a study of post-analysis software for immune sequencing data. Study findings and constraints: In patients, TRBV5-6, TRBV5-1 and TRBV20-1 belonged to five TRBV segments found more frequently than in controls.

Details on this clonotype: Antigen: not known.

The CDR3 covers 17 residues. CDR1 and CDR2 (germline): SGDLS, YYNGEE. Between the trimmed V and J ends, which lost 4 bases and 1 base, there was a span of 20 bases. Unique molecular identifiers had been added to the TCR beta cDNA libraries. T cells numbering about 0.85 to 10 million gave rise to some 520,000 cDNA molecules. TCRdb reprocessed the PCR reads with MiXCR, giving one entry per CDR3 protein. The table records around 770,000 distinct CDR3 sequences, just over 45% of them present only once. The receptor comes from a girl aged 5 to 17 with multiple sclerosis. Sequenced input: blood. The chain joins TRBV9 to TRBJ2-5; D may be TRBD1 (6 bases). The CDR3 DNA sequence: TGTGCCAGCAGCCTATACTCAACCGGGACACTCCAAGAGACCCAGTACTTC. Residues: CASSLYSTGTLQETQYF.